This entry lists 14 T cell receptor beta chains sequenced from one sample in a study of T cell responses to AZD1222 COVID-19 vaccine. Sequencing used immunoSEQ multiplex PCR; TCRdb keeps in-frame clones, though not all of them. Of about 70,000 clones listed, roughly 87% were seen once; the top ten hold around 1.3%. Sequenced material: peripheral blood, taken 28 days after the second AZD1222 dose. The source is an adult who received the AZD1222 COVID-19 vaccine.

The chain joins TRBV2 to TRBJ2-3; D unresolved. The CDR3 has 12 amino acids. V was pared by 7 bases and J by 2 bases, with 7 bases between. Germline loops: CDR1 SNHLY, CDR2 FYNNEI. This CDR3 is CASTLTTDTQYF. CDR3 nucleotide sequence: TGTGCCAGCACCCTCACCACAGATACGCAGTATTTT.

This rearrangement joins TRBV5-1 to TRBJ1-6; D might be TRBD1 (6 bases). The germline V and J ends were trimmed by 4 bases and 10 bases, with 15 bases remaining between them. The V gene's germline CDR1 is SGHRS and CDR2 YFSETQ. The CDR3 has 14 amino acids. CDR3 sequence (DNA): TGCGCCAGCAGCCCCAGCAGGGGTAGGTCACCCCTCCACTTT. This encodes CASSPSRGRSPLHF.

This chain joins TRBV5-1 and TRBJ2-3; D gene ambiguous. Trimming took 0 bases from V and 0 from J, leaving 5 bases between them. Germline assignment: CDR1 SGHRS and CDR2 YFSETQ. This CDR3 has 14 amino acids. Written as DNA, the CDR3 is TGCGCCAGCAGCTTGGTAGCCAGCACAGATACGCAGTATTTT. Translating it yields CASSLVASTDTQYF.

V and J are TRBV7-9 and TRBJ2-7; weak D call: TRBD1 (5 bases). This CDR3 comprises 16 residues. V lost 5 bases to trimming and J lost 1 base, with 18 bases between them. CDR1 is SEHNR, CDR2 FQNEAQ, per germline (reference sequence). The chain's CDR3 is CASSPTEPIRSYEQYF. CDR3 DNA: TGTGCCAGCAGCCCGACAGAGCCCATAAGGTCCTACGAGCAGTACTTC.

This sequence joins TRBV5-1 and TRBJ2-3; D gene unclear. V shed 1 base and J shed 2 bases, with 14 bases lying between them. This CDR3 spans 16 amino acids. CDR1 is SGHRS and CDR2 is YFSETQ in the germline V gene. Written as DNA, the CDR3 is TGCGCCAGCAGCTTGTTGATGACTCGTTACACAGATACGCAGTATTTT. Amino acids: CASSLLMTRYTDTQYF. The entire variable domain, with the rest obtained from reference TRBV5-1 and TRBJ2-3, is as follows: KAGVTQTPRYLIKTRGQQVTLSCSPISGHRSVSWYQQTPGQGLQFLFEYFSETQRNKGNFPGRFSGRQFSNSRSEMNVSTLELGDSALYLCASSLLMTRYTDTQYFGPGTRLTVL.

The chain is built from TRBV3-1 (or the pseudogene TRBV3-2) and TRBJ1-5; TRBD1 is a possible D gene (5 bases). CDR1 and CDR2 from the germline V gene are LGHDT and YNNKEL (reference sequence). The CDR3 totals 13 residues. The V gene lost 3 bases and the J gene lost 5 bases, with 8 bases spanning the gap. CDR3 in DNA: TGTGCCAGCAGCCATGGGGGGGATCAGCCCCAGCATTTT. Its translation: CASSHGGDQPQHF.

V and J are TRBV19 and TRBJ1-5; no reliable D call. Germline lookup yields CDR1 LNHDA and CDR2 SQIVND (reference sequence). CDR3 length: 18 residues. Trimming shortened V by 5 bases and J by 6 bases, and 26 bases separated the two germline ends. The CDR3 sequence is CASSSSRTEGASGQPQHF. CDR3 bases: TGTGCCAGTAGTTCGTCGAGGACGGAGGGAGCTTCGGGTCAGCCCCAGCATTTT.

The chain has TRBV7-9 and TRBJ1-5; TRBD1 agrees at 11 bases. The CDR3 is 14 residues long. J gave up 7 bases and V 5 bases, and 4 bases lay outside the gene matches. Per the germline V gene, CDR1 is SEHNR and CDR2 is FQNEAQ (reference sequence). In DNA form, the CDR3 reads TGTGCCAGCAGCCGGACAGGGGGCCACCAGCCCCAGCATTTT. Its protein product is CASSRTGGHQPQHF.

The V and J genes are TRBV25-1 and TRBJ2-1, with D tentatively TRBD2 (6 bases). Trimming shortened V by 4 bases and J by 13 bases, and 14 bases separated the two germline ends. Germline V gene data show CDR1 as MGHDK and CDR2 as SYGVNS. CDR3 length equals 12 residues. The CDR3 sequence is CASSGTGTLQFF. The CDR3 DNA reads TGTGCCAGCAGTGGAACCGGGACTCTACAGTTCTTC.

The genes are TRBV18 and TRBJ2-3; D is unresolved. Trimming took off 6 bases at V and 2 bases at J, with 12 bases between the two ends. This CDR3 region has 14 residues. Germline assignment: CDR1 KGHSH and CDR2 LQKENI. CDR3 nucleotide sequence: TGTGCCAGCTCGCCTTCGGCTCTCACAGATACGCAGTATTTT. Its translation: CASSPSALTDTQYF. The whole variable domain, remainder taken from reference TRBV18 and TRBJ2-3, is NAGVMQNPRHLVRRRGQEARLRCSPMKGHSHVYWYRQLPEEGLKFMVYLQKENIIDESGMPKERFSAEFPKEGPSILRIQQVVRGDSAAYFCASSPSALTDTQYFGPGTRLTVL.

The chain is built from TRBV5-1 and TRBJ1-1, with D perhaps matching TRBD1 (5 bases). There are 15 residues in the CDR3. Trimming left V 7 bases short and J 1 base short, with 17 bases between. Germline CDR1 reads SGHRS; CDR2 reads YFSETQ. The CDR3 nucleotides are TGCGCCAGCCACCAGACAGCCGACCCGAACACTGAAGCTTTCTTT. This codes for CASHQTADPNTEAFF.

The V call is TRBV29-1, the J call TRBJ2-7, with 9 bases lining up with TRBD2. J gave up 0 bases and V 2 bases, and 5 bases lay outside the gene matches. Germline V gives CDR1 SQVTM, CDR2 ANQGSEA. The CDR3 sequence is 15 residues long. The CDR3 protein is CSVERREGSSYEQYF. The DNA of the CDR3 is TGCAGCGTTGAAAGGCGGGAGGGGAGCTCCTACGAGCAGTACTTC.

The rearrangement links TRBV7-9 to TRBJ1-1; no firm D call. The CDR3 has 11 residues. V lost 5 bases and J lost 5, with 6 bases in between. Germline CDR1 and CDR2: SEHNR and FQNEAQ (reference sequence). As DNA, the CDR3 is TGTGCCAGCAGCCCCGAGACTGAAGCTTTCTTT. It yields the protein CASSPETEAFF.

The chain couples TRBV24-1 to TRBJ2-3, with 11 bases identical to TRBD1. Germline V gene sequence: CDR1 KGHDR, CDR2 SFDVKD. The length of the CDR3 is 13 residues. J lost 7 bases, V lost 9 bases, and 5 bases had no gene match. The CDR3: CATQGQGAHTQYF. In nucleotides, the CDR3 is TGTGCCACCCAAGGACAGGGGGCTCATACGCAGTATTTT.